This T cell receptor beta chain was profiled in a study of T cells in Graves' hyperthyroidism and ophthalmopathy. General observations from the study: A model using 13 V-J features told ophthalmopathy apart from stable hyperthyroidism.

This clonotype was counted ten times or more. The target antigen is unknown. Germline V CDR1 and CDR2: MNHNS, SASEGT. The junction had 11 bases not matched to a gene; V was cut back by 6 bases and J by 4 bases. This CDR3 spans 15 amino acids. Authors of the study amplified TCR beta CDR3 regions from RNA transcripts. Primed by the HTBI set, a first-round RT-PCR was run on the TCR CDR3. TCRdb passed the multiplex PCR reads through MiXCR, listing each CDR3 protein once. The sample yields about 260,000 distinct CDR3 sequences, less than 30% seen once. Exclusion of patients followed from uncontrolled infection, other autoimmune disease, pregnancy or lactation. Clinical symptoms, serum thyroxine and TRAb, thyroid ultrasound and orbital computed tomography together formed the diagnostic basis.

This TCR was sampled from a man aged 35 to 55 with Graves' hyperthyroidism that later progressed to Graves' ophthalmopathy. The chain has TRBV6-1 and TRBJ2-7; 8 bases align to TRBD2. Sequencing input: blood. This CDR3 is CASSQTGLALYEQYF. CDR3 bases: TGTGCCAGCAGCCAGACCGGACTAGCTCTGTACGAGCAGTACTTC.